Listed here are 9 T cell receptor beta chains from one sample, sequenced in a study of beta chain features in type 1 diabetes. Sequenced material consisted of expressed TCRB transcripts (all of the isolated RNA was reverse transcribed). The repertoire was sequenced with immunoSEQ multiplex PCR; TCRdb's copy has only in-frame clones and lacks some. Among approximately 340,000 clones listed, roughly 16% were seen once. The sample was naive CD4+ T cells from blood. These receptors all stem from a woman between 18 and 29 years old in good health.

V gene TRBV30 combines with J gene TRBJ2-7; no firm D call. The V gene lost 0 bases and the J gene lost 4 bases, with 10 bases spanning the gap. This CDR3 comprises 13 residues. Germline CDR1 is GTSNPN and CDR2 is SVGIG (reference sequence). CDR3 bases: TGTGCCTGGAGTGTATCCCGGAGATACGAGCAGTACTTC. Its translation: CAWSVSRRYEQYF. The full variable domain, in which reference TRBV30 and TRBJ2-7 provide the parts outside the CDR3, is SQTIHQWPATLVQPVGSPLSLECTVEGTSNPNLYWYRQAAGRGLQLLFYSVGIGQISSEVPQNLSASRPQDRQFILSSKKLLLSDSGFYLCAWSVSRRYEQYFGPGTRLTVT.

J is TRBJ1-1 and V is TRBV7-9; unclear D gene. The V end lost 5 bases, the J end lost 0 bases, and 13 bases lay between the germline ends. Per germline, CDR1 SEHNR and CDR2 FQNEAQ (reference sequence). This CDR3 region has 15 residues. Here the CDR3 reads CASSAPGLMNTEAFF. CDR3 DNA: TGTGCCAGCAGCGCGCCCGGTCTCATGAACACTGAAGCTTTCTTT.

This clone showed up just a few times. The chain uses TRBV7-2 and TRBJ1-1; possibly TRBD1 for D (6 bases). There are 14 residues in the CDR3. Germline loops: CDR1 SGHTA, CDR2 FQGNSA. V was pared by 5 bases and J by 0 bases, with 10 bases between. The CDR3 sequence is CASSPGTLNTEAFF. DNA of the CDR3: TGTGCCAGCAGCCCCGGGACATTGAACACTGAAGCTTTCTTT.

This clone was counted between two and nine times. The V and J genes are TRBV10-3 and TRBJ2-7, with a tentative D call TRBD2 (5 bases). This CDR3 is built from 12 residues. The germline V gene has CDR1 ENHRY and CDR2 SYGVKD. Trimming cost V 5 bases and J 7 bases, with 12 bases left between them. The CDR3 region has the DNA TGTGCCATCAGTTTTTTTGGGGAGGAGCAGTACTTC. Its translation is CAISFFGEEQYF.

The V and J genes are TRBV4-3 and TRBJ2-2; 10 bases line up with TRBD2. Germline CDR1 is LGHNA and CDR2 is YSLEER. V trimming: 1 base; J trimming: 0 bases; junction bases outside the gene matches: 11. The length of the CDR3 is 20 residues. This CDR3 is CASSQVPGLAGVSNTGELFF. CDR3 in DNA: TGCGCCAGCAGCCAAGTTCCTGGTCTAGCGGGAGTATCGAACACCGGGGAGCTGTTTTTT.

For the CDR3, the DNA is TGTGCCACAAATTCCGGGACAGAGAACACCGGGGAGCTGTTTTTT. It yields the protein CATNSGTENTGELFF. The J gene is TRBJ2-2, the V gene TRBV28; TRBD1 aligns across 7 bases. The CDR3 is 15 amino acids. Germline V gene data show CDR1 as MDHEN and CDR2 as SYDVKM. V dropped 10 bases and J dropped 1; count of bases not matched to a gene: 9.

This chain uses TRBV7-2 with TRBJ1-5; D may be TRBD1 (5 bases). The V gene lost 3 bases and the J gene lost 2 bases, with 8 bases spanning the gap. The CDR3 consists of 14 residues. Per germline, CDR1 SGHTA and CDR2 FQGNSA. The CDR3 nucleotides are TGTGCCAGCAGCTTGCAACAGGGCAATCAGCCCCAGCATTTT. Amino acid sequence: CASSLQQGNQPQHF. Combining the CDR3 with reference TRBV7-2 and TRBJ1-5 gives the whole variable domain GAGVSQSPSNKVTEKGKDVELRCDPISGHTALYWYRQSLGQGLEFLIYFQGNSAPDKSGLPSDRFSAERTGGSVSTLTIQRTQQEDSAVYLCASSLQQGNQPQHFGDGTRLSIL.

This chain uses TRBV2 with TRBJ2-2; D is possibly TRBD2 (5 bases). In germline, CDR1 is SNHLY, CDR2 FYNNEI. Trimming shortened V by 5 bases and J by 2 bases, and 12 bases separated the two germline ends. This CDR3 has 15 amino acids. The CDR3 loop is CASSSSRSNTGELFF. DNA of the CDR3: TGTGCCAGCAGTTCTAGCAGGAGCAACACCGGGGAGCTGTTTTTT. Drawing the rest from reference TRBV2 and TRBJ2-2, the complete variable domain is EPEVTQTPSHQVTQMGQEVILRCVPISNHLYFYWYRQILGQKVEFLVSFYNNEISEKSEIFDDQFSVERPDGSNFTLKIRSTKLEDSAMYFCASSSSRSNTGELFFGEGSRLTVL.

The sample holds a few counts of this clone. The genes are TRBV18 and TRBJ2-3; 7 bases are a match to TRBD1. The CDR3 is made up of 15 amino acids. Germline V lookup: CDR1 KGHSH, CDR2 LQKENI. J gave up 4 bases and V 3 bases, and 7 bases lay outside the gene matches. The CDR3 DNA follows: TGTGCCAGCTCACCTAGGGGACAGACAGCAGATACGCAGTATTTT. It encodes CASSPRGQTADTQYF. Variable domain in full (rest from reference TRBV18 and TRBJ2-3): NAGVMQNPRHLVRRRGQEARLRCSPMKGHSHVYWYRQLPEEGLKFMVYLQKENIIDESGMPKERFSAEFPKEGPSILRIQQVVRGDSAAYFCASSPRGQTADTQYFGPGTRLTVL.